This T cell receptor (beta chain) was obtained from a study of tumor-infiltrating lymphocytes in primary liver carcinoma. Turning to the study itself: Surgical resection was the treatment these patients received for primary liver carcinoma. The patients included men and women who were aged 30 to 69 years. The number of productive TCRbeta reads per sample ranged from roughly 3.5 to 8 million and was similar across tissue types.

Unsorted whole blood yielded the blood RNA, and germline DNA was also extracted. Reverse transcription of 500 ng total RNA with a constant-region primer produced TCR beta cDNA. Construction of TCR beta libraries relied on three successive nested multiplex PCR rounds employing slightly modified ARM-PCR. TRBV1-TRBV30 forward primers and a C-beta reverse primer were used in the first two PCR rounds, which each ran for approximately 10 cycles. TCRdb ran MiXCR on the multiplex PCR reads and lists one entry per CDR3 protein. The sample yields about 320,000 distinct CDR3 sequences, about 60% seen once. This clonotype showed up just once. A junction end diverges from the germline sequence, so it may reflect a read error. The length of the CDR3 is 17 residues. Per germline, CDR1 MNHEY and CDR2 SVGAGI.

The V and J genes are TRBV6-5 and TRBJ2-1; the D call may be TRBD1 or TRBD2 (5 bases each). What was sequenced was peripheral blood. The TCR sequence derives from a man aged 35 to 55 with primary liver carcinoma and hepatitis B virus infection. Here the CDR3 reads CASSPLGDPTSHNEQFF. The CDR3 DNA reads TGTGCCAGCAGCCCGTTGGGGGACCCTACCTCCCACAATGAGCAGTTCTTC.